This T cell receptor (beta chain) was documented in a study of blood T cell repertoires in COVID-19. The wider study: T cells, B-cell-depleted T cells, or PBMCs supplied cDNA or gDNA.

In the study's own analysis: Researchers report that nucleated cell counts were estimated from reference gene primer amplification. TCRdb's table, derived via immunoSEQ multiplex PCR, lists solely in-frame clones and lacks some. That table furnishes V, J and clone size, whereas the DNA furnished D and trimming. The table records 110,000 to 150,000 clones, 86% of them present only once. Germline lookup yields CDR1 LNHDA and CDR2 SQIVND (reference sequence). The V and J ends lost 5 bases and 6 bases respectively, with 13 bases between them. The CDR3 extends over 14 amino acids. The clonotype originates from a woman aged 55-70 years with acute or convalescent COVID-19. The sequencing input was peripheral blood. The V gene is TRBV19, the J gene TRBJ1-4, with D possibly matching TRBD1 (5 bases). DNA of the CDR3: TGTGCCAGTAGTTCGGGGGAAGGGGATGAAAAACTGTTTTTT. Its translation: CASSSGEGDEKLFF.